This T cell receptor (beta chain) was found in a study of molecular identifiers for immune sequencing clone quantification. The CDR3 consists of 12 residues. V lost 4 bases and J lost 12, with 16 bases in between. Germline CDR1 and CDR2: SQVTM and ANQGSEA. Findings of the study overall: Clonotypes surpassing 20 RNA copies contained over 98% of effector molecules, versus under 1% in naive cells.

TCRdb used MiXCR to reprocess the PCR reads, holding one entry per CDR3 protein. This sample has some 590,000 distinct CDR3 sequences, with roughly 23% found just once. As to this clonotype: What it binds is not known. With a much larger clone just one base away, this may be a read error.

The chain carries TRBV29-1 and TRBJ2-1; no firm D call. This clonotype was sampled from a human donor in good health. Some libraries in this study had Jurkat cell RNA spiked in. The sequenced material came from naive CD8+ T cells from blood, with Jurkat cell RNA spiked in. Subset meaning: FACS-sorted CD8+CD4-CCR7+CD45RA+ naive T cells. Written as DNA, the CDR3 is TGCAGCGTTGCCGGACCCGTAGATGGGCAGTTCTTC. Protein product: CSVAGPVDGQFF.